A selection of T cell receptor beta chains follows, all from one sample in a study of shared clonotypes between healthy human individuals. Generated by immunoSEQ multiplex PCR, the TCRdb table keeps only in-frame clones and is missing some. The data contain about 690,000 clones, about nine tenths of them singletons. The sequenced sample was memory CD8+ T cells from PBMCs. Source of these receptors: a man aged 18 to 35 in good health. Some clones in this sample may be carry-over from other donors' samples. Both conserved end residues are part of each CDR3. A D gene is named only where the DNA matches it firmly. Size is stated for part of the rows, as once, few or many counts, or as a class when the clone is expanded.

>TRBJ2-7|TRBV28|TRBD1|NA
CASSFRTGFYEQYF
TGTGCCAGCAGTTTCCGGACAGGTTTCTACGAGCAGTACTTC
>TRBJ2-7|TRBV29-1|NA|NA
CSVEDRVERERSRSSYEQYF
TGCAGCGTTGAAGATCGAGTAGAGAGGGAGCGAAGTAGGAGCTCCTACGAGCAGTACTTC
>TRBJ2-2|TRBV5-1|TRBD2|NA
CASSPEGGGLAGELFF
TGCGCCAGCAGCCCGGAGGGCGGGGGGCTGGCCGGGGAGCTGTTTTTT
>TRBJ1-1|TRBV28|TRBD1|NA
CASTKPGTGGENTEAFF
TGTGCCAGCACCAAACCGGGGACAGGGGGAGAGAACACTGAAGCTTTCTTT
>TRBJ2-7|TRBV29-1|NA|NA
CSVMGPVYEQYF
TGCAGCGTTATGGGGCCAGTCTACGAGCAGTACTTC
>TRBJ2-2|TRBV7-9|NA|NA
CASSLSSGELFF
TGTGCCAGCAGCTTATCCTCCGGGGAGCTGTTTTTT
>TRBJ1-2|TRBV19|TRBD1|NA
CASNSPGTGILGSGYTF
TGTGCCTCCAATTCACCCGGGACAGGTATCCTTGGGTCTGGCTACACCTTC
>TRBJ2-1|TRBV7-9|TRBD1|once
CASSPRQGAPPFNEQFF
TGTGCCAGCAGCCCAAGACAGGGGGCTCCTCCATTCAATGAGCAGTTCTTC
>TRBJ2-7|TRBV29-1|TRBD2|NA
CSVGLAGAYEQYF
TGCAGCGTTGGACTAGCGGGAGCCTACGAGCAGTACTTC
>TRBJ2-1|TRBV9|NA|once
CASSVAKIRRGYNEQFF
TGTGCCAGCAGCGTAGCCAAAATCCGGCGGGGCTACAATGAGCAGTTCTTC
>TRBJ1-2|TRBV11-2|NA|NA
CASSLYNGGGANYGYTF
TGTGCCAGCAGCTTGTATAATGGCGGGGGAGCTAACTATGGCTACACCTTC
>TRBJ2-1|TRBV4-1|TRBD2|NA
CASSQDPRLAGFYNEQFF
TGCGCCAGCAGCCAAGATCCTCGACTAGCGGGCTTCTACAATGAGCAGTTCTTC
>TRBJ2-3|TRBV9|NA|NA
CASSVWVDHTDTQYF
TGTGCCAGCAGCGTATGGGTAGATCACACAGATACGCAGTATTTT
>TRBJ2-7|TRBV7-6|TRBD1|NA
CASSPGTGGTSYEQYF
TGTGCCAGCAGCCCAGGGACAGGGGGGACCTCCTACGAGCAGTACTTC